This TCR beta chain came from a study of beta chain features in type 1 diabetes. Regarding the study as a whole: The VDJ junctions of type 1 diabetes patients carried fewer insertions and more deletions. TCRB CDR3s were moderately but significantly shorter in Type 1 diabetes patients in all four CD4+ subsets.

V was trimmed by 0 bases and J by 8 bases, leaving 8 bases between them. Germline-derived CDR1 and CDR2 are LNHNV and YYDKDF (reference sequence). The CDR3 has 13 amino acids. Expressed TCRB transcripts were sequenced because the isolated RNA had all been reverse transcribed beforehand. TCRdb keeps only in-frame clones here, not all; method: immunoSEQ multiplex PCR. In the table there are under 150,000 clones, approximately 9% of which are singletons. About this clone itself: Its antigen is still unknown.

The chain links TRBV15 to TRBJ1-5, with TRBD1 as a possible D gene (5 bases). The specimen sequenced was central memory CD4+ T cells from blood. The receptor was isolated from a man aged 30 to 45 with type 1 diabetes. The CDR3 here is CATSREGGEPQHF. The CDR3 DNA sequence: TGTGCCACCAGCAGAGAGGGGGGGGAGCCCCAGCATTTT.